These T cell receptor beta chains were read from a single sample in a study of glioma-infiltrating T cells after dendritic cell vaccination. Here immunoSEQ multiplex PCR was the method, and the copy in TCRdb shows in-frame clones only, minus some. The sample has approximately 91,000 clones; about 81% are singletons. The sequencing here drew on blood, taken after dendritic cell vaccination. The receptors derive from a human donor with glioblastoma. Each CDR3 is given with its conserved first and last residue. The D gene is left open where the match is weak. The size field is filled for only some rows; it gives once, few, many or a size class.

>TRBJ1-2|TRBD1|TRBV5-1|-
TGCGCCAGCAGCTATGGGACAGGGTCCTATGGCTACACCTTC
CASSYGTGSYGYTF
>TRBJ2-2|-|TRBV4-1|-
TGCGCCAGCAGCCAACAGGGTACCGGGGAGCTGTTTTTT
CASSQQGTGELFF
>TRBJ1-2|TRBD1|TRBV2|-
TGTGCCAGCAGTGGCGGGACAGGGGGCCGGGGCTACACCTTC
CASSGGTGGRGYTF
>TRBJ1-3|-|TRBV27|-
TGTGCCAGCAGTTTGGCAGGGGCTGGGGGGGGCACCATATATTTT
CASSLAGAGGGTIYF
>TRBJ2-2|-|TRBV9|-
TGTGCCAGCAGCGTACAGGCCACGAACACCGGGGAGCTGTTTTTT
CASSVQATNTGELFF
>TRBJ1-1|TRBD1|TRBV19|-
TGTGCCAGTAGCCTGAAAGCACAGGGGATGAACACTGAAGCTTTCTTT
CASSLKAQGMNTEAFF
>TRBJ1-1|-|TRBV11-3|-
TGTGCCAGCAGCTTCTCGGCGGCAAGCACTGAAGCTTTCTTT
CASSFSAASTEAFF
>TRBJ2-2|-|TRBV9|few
TGTGCCAGCTCATCCGGGGTTCCGGGGGAGCTGTTTTTT
CASSSGVPGELFF
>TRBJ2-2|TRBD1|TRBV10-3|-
TGTGCCACCGTGGACAGGGGGAACACCGGGGAGCTGTTTTTT
CATVDRGNTGELFF
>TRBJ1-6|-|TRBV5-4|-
TGTGCCAGCAAAACCACTGGACAAATCTATAATTCACCCCTCCACTTT
CASKTTGQIYNSPLHF
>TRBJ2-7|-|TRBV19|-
TGTGCCAGTAGTTCGACAGCGTCCTACGAGCAGTACTTC
CASSSTASYEQYF
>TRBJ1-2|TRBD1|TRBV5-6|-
TGTGCCAGCAGCACTGGACAGGCTGAGATTTATGGCTACACCTTC
CASSTGQAEIYGYTF
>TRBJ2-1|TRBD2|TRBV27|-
TGTGCCAGCAGTCGGGCGGGGGGAAACAATGAGCAGTTCTTC
CASSRAGGNNEQFF
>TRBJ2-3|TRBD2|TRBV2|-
TGTGCCAGCAGCCGGGGGGGCGGGGATACGCAGTATTTT
CASSRGGGDTQYF
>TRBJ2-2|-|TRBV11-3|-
TGTGCCAGCAGCTTAGGACAGCAGGACACCGGGGAGCTGTTTTTT
CASSLGQQDTGELFF
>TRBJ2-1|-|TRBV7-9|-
TGTGCCAGCAGCTTAAGGGAGGAAGCCTTGGGCTCCTACAATGAGCAGTTCTTC
CASSLREEALGSYNEQFF